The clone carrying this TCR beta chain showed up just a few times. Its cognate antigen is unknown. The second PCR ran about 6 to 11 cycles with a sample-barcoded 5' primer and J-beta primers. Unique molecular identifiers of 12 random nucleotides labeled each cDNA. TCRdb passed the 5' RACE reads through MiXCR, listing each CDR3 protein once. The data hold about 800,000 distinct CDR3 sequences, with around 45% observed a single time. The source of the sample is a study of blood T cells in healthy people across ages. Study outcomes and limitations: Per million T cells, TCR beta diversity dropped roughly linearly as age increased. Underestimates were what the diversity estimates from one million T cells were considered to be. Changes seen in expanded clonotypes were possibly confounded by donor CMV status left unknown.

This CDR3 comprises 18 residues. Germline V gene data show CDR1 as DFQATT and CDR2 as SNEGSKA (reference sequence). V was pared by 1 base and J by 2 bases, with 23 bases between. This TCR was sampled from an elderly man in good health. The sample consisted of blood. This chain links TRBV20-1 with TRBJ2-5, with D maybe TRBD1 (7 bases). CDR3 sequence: CSARGDSGLETYQETQYF. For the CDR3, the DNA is TGCAGTGCTAGAGGGGACAGCGGGTTGGAGACGTATCAAGAGACCCAGTACTTC.